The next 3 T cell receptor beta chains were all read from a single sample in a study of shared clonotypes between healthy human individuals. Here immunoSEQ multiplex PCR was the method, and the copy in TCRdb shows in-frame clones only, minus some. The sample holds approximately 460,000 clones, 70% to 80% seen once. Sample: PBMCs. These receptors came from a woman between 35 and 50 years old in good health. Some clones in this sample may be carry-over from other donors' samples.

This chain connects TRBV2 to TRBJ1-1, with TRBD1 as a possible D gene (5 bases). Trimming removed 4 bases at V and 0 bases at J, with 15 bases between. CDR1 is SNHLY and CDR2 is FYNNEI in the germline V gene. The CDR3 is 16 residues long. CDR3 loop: CASSVLGQGMNTEAFF. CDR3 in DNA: TGTGCCAGCAGTGTGTTAGGGCAGGGAATGAACACTGAAGCTTTCTTT.

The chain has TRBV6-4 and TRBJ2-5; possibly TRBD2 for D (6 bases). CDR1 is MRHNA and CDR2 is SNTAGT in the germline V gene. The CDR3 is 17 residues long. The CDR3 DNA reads TGTGGCAAGGGCCGGAGGGAAAGGAGGGGTTCGGGGGAGACCCAGTACTTC. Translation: CGKGRRERRGSGETQYF.

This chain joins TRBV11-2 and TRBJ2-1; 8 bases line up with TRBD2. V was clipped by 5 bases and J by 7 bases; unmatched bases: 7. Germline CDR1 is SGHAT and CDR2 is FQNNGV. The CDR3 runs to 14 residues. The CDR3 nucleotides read TGTGCCAGCAGCCCGGGAGGGTATGGGAATGAGCAGTTCTTC. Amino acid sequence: CASSPGGYGNEQFF.